These 17 T cell receptor beta chains were sequenced from one sample in a study of human T cells and chemical hapten exposure. In TCRdb, the RACE reads were re-called with MiXCR into one record per CDR3 protein. Here the sample spans about 71,000 distinct CDR3 sequences, 11% being singletons. Described time point: patch test 3, about 24 weeks after DPC sensitization. Treatment described: therapeutic diphenylcyclopropenone sensitization with weekly scalp DPC. Specimen: whole blood, collected in connection with sensitization to the hapten diphenylcyclopropenone (DPC). Receptors were obtained from a woman in her forties or fifties with alopecia areata. Some clones in this sample may be carry-over from other donors' samples.

This clonotype has more than one count but fewer than ten. The V and J genes are TRBV7-2 and TRBJ2-1, with no clear D. This CDR3 comprises 14 residues. The V end lost 5 bases, the J end lost 0 bases, and 8 bases lay between the germline ends. The germline gives CDR1 SGHTA, CDR2 FQGNSA. CDR3 in amino acids: CASSPSSSYNEQFF. The CDR3 nucleotides read TGTGCCAGCAGCCCCAGTAGCTCCTACAATGAGCAGTTCTTC.

This clonotype turned up a few times. J is TRBJ2-3 and V is TRBV6-1; TRBD1 is a possible D gene (5 bases). Germline V gives CDR1 MNHNS, CDR2 SASEGT. Trimming left V 9 bases short and J 2 bases short, with 18 bases between. The CDR3 is 15 amino acids. CDR3 nucleotide sequence: TGTGCCAGTAAAGCTGCCAGGGCTTTCACAGATACGCAGTATTTT. Translating gives CASKAARAFTDTQYF.

This clonotype was counted a few times. This chain connects TRBV29-1 to TRBJ2-3; perhaps TRBD2 as D (5 bases). Trimming left V 5 bases short and J 0 bases short, with 12 bases between. This CDR3 spans 14 amino acids. Per the germline V gene, CDR1 is SQVTM and CDR2 is ANQGSEA. CDR3 protein: CSVRASTSTDTQYF. The CDR3 DNA sequence: TGCAGCGTTAGGGCTAGCACTAGCACAGATACGCAGTATTTT.

In regard to this clonotype: Given the absence of the conserved phenylalanine or tryptophan at the CDR3 end, a read error is likely. The rearrangement uses TRBV10-3 and TRBJ1-5; maybe TRBD1 (6 bases). Trimming left V 3 bases short and J 4 bases short, with 16 bases between. Germline lookup yields CDR1 ENHRY and CDR2 SYGVKD. The length of the CDR3 is 16 residues. In DNA form, the CDR3 reads TGTGCCATCAGTGATAGAGGGGGTACTTGGAATCAGCCCCAGCATTAT. Its translation: CAISDRGGTWNQPQHY.

The sample holds a few counts of this clonotype. The chain carries TRBV12-3 or TRBV12-4 and TRBJ2-5, with 12 bases lining up with TRBD2. Trimming at V came to 5 bases and at J to 5 bases, leaving 9 bases not matched to a gene. This CDR3 is built from 16 residues. As DNA, the CDR3 is TGTGCCAGCAGTACCTCGACTAGCGGGAGACGCGAGACCCAGTACTTC. Its translation: CASSTSTSGRRETQYF.

Only a few counts were recorded for this clonotype. The rearrangement joins TRBV28 to TRBJ1-4; possibly TRBD1 for D (6 bases). Trimming took 11 bases from V and 7 from J, leaving 17 bases between them. Germline-derived CDR1 and CDR2 are MDHEN and SYDVKM. This CDR3 is built from 13 residues. CDR3 region: CASRGQLGEKLFF. DNA for the CDR3: TGTGCCTCTCGGGGGCAGTTGGGTGAAAAACTGTTTTTT.

This clonotype was counted at least ten times. This chain connects TRBV5-5 to TRBJ1-1; weak D call: TRBD1 (5 bases). The CDR3 contains 13 residues. The V gene's germline CDR1 is SGHKS and CDR2 YYEKEE (reference sequence). The germline V and J ends were trimmed by 10 bases and 1 base, with 14 bases remaining between them. CDR3 sequence: CAVGNQGNTEAFF. The CDR3 DNA is TGTGCCGTAGGAAACCAGGGGAACACTGAAGCTTTCTTT.

Many counts were recorded for this clonotype. The rearrangement joins TRBV12-3 or TRBV12-4 to TRBJ2-2; a possible D gene is TRBD1 (7 bases). V lost 6 bases and J lost 6, with 20 bases in between. CDR3 length equals 16 residues. In nucleotides, the CDR3 is TGTGCCAGCAGCCCACTCGACAGGGAGGCGGCCGGGGAGCTGTTTTTT. This sequence encodes CASSPLDREAAGELFF.

The V call is TRBV6-2 or TRBV6-3, the J call TRBJ2-1, with 11 bases lining up with TRBD2. There are 14 residues in the CDR3. CDR1 and CDR2 (germline): MNHEY, SVGEGT. The V and J ends lost 4 bases and 8 bases, in that order; junction bases with no gene match: 4. The CDR3 DNA reads as TGTGCCAGCAGTTTGGGACTAGCGGTCGATGAGCAGTTCTTC. Amino acid sequence: CASSLGLAVDEQFF.

The chain is built from TRBV28 and TRBJ2-7, with TRBD2 matching 9 bases. From germline, CDR1 is MDHEN and CDR2 SYDVKM. Trimming removed 7 bases from V and 3 bases from J; junction bases left unmatched: 10. This CDR3 contains 15 residues. This CDR3 is CASIDYGTSIYEQYF. The CDR3 region has the DNA TGTGCCAGCATTGATTACGGGACTAGCATCTACGAGCAGTACTTC.

DNA for the CDR3: TGCGCCAGCGGACCCGGCGGACAGGGGATCTACGAGCAGTACTTC. Translation gives CASGPGGQGIYEQYF. The rearrangement links TRBV5-1 to TRBJ2-7, with 9 nucleotides matching TRBD1. Germline values: CDR1 SGHRS, CDR2 YFSETQ. CDR3 length equals 15 residues. The J segment lost 3 bases and the V segment lost 7 bases, leaving 11 bases of the junction unmatched.

This clonotype was observed many times. The chain recombines TRBV12-3 or TRBV12-4 with TRBJ1-5; D is perhaps TRBD1 (6 bases). V was trimmed by 5 bases and J by 2 bases, leaving 10 bases between them. The CDR3 loop spans 14 amino acids. The CDR3 DNA reads as TGTGCCAGCAGTGGCGCAGGGGGCAATCAGCCCCAGCATTTT. Amino acids: CASSGAGGNQPQHF.

This chain connects TRBV6-5 to TRBJ2-2; 10 positions match TRBD2. Germline assignment: CDR1 MNHEY and CDR2 SVGAGI. V shed 4 bases, J shed 4 bases, and the junction held 9 bases outside the gene matches. CDR3 length: 17 residues. The CDR3 sequence: CASSFLSGGRGTGELFF. The CDR3, as DNA: TGTGCCAGCAGTTTTCTTAGCGGGGGGAGGGGCACCGGGGAGCTGTTTTTT.

This clonotype has only a few counts. The CDR3 DNA is TGTGCCAGCAGCTCCCAAACGACAGGGAACACTGAAGCTTTCTTT. Translating it yields CASSSQTTGNTEAFF. V and J are TRBV7-2 and TRBJ1-1, with a weak D call TRBD1 (6 bases). Trimming left V 4 bases short and J 1 base short, with 13 bases between. The CDR3 covers 15 residues. Germline lookup yields CDR1 SGHTA and CDR2 FQGNSA.

This clonotype was observed many times. V and J are TRBV7-2 and TRBJ1-1, with D perhaps matching TRBD1 (5 bases). The V end lost 4 bases, the J end lost 3 bases, and 9 bases lay between the germline ends. Germline loops: CDR1 SGHTA, CDR2 FQGNSA. CDR3 size: 13 residues. The CDR3 protein is CASSWGTHTEAFF. The DNA of the CDR3 is TGTGCCAGCAGCTGGGGGACCCACACTGAAGCTTTCTTT.

A few counts support this clonotype. This chain links TRBV28 with TRBJ2-7; D gene unclear. The V end lost 5 bases, the J end lost 3 bases, and 8 bases lay between the germline ends. This CDR3 comprises 12 residues. Germline lookup yields CDR1 MDHEN and CDR2 SYDVKM. The chain's CDR3 is CASSIDGYEQYF. The CDR3 coding sequence is TGTGCCAGCAGTATTGACGGCTACGAGCAGTACTTC.

The chain joins TRBV12-3 or TRBV12-4 to TRBJ2-7; D not certain. The CDR3 contains 13 residues. The V end was cut by 3 bases, the J end by 2 bases, with 8 bases between. The CDR3 DNA sequence: TGTGCCAGCAGTTTGGTAGGGACCTACGAGCAGTACTTC. This encodes CASSLVGTYEQYF.